This TCR beta chain was sequenced during a study of blood T cell repertoires in COVID-19. Study in general: Acute and convalescent COVID-19 samples came from the United States, Italy and Spain.

Original handling: Estimation of nucleated cell counts relied on the amplification of reference gene primers. Sequenced by immunoSEQ multiplex PCR; TCRdb stores in-frame clones only, minus some. For V, J and clone size, that table is used; D and trimming come from the DNA. The table records about 120,000 clones, about 85% of them present only once. Trimming removed 6 bases at V and 5 bases at J, with 23 bases between. CDR1 is SNHLY, CDR2 FYNNEI, per germline. The CDR3 loop spans 17 amino acids. Material: peripheral blood. The chain combines TRBV2 with TRBJ2-1; D may be TRBD1 (7 bases). This TCR came from a woman in her fifties or sixties with COVID-19, enrolled during active disease. The CDR3 loop reads CASRPGLIGTADNEQFF. The CDR3 bases are TGTGCCAGCAGGCCGGGACTCATCGGGACAGCGGACAATGAGCAGTTCTTC.